These 2 T cell receptor beta chains share one sample of origin, sequenced in a study of blood T cells in healthy people across ages. Alongside a J-beta primer mix, a sample-barcoded 5' primer served in a second PCR lasting about 7 to 11 cycles. TCRdb ran MiXCR on the 5' RACE reads and lists one entry per CDR3 protein. Of 800,000 or so distinct CDR3 sequences listed, roughly 25% were seen once; the top ten hold under 4.5%. These records were also assigned to another study, of T cells of mothers and their children.

Material: blood. The receptors here all came from a boy aged 5 to 17 in good health.

This clonotype was observed a few times. This sequence joins TRBV7-3 and TRBJ1-1; tentative D call: TRBD1 (6 bases). There are 13 residues in the CDR3. Trimming cost V 5 bases and J 8 bases, with 15 bases left between them. Germline V gene sequence: CDR1 SGHTA, CDR2 FQGTGA. The CDR3 DNA reads as TGTGCCAGCAGCACCTACAGGGATTCGGAAGCTTTCTTT. Translation gives CASSTYRDSEAFF.

A word on this clonotype: A much larger clone differs by one base, so this may be a read error. The chain uses TRBV15 and TRBJ2-5, with TRBD1 matching 10 bases. From germline, CDR1 is LNHNV and CDR2 YYDKDF (reference sequence). This CDR3 has 15 amino acids. DNA of the CDR3: TGTACCACCAGCAGAGACCGGGACAGGGGAGAGACCCAGTACTTC. Translated, it gives CTTSRDRDRGETQYF.